The source of this T cell receptor (beta chain) is a study of CXCR3-negative and CXCR3-positive naive CD8 T cells. Study conclusions and caveats: Naive CXCR3-positive and CXCR3-negative cells shared similar TRBV-TRBJ usage, unlike memory cells. When CXCR3-positive naive cells were set against CXCR3-negative naive cells, the former had more hydrophobic TRB CDR3s.

Worth noting for this clonotype: Its cognate antigen is unknown.

All TRB cDNA libraries came from 5' RACE performed with UMI labels. From the 5' RACE reads, TCRdb lists one entry per CDR3 protein and no DNA. The sample table sets out some 50,000 distinct CDR3 sequences. This CDR3 contains 14 residues. Germline V gene data show CDR1 as MGHDK and CDR2 as SYGVNS. The chain is built from TRBV25-1 and TRBJ1-1. Material for sequencing was naive CXCR3+ CD8+ T cells from blood. The sample's subset: CD45RO-CCR7+CD27+CD95- naive CD8+ T cells expressing CXCR3 (TNR3+). The clonotype comes from a human donor in good health. Some clones in this sample may be carry-over from other donors' samples. The CDR3 here is CASSRGGRDTEAFF.